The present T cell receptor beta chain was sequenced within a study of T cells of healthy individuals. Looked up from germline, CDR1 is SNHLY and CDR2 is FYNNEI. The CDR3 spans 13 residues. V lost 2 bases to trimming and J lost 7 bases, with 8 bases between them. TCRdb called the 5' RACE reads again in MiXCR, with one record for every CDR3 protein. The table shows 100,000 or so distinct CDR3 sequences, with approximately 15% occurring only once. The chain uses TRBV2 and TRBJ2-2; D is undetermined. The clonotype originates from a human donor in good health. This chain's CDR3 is CASSERAIGELFF. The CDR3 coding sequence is TGTGCCAGCAGTGAAAGGGCAATCGGGGAGCTGTTTTTT.